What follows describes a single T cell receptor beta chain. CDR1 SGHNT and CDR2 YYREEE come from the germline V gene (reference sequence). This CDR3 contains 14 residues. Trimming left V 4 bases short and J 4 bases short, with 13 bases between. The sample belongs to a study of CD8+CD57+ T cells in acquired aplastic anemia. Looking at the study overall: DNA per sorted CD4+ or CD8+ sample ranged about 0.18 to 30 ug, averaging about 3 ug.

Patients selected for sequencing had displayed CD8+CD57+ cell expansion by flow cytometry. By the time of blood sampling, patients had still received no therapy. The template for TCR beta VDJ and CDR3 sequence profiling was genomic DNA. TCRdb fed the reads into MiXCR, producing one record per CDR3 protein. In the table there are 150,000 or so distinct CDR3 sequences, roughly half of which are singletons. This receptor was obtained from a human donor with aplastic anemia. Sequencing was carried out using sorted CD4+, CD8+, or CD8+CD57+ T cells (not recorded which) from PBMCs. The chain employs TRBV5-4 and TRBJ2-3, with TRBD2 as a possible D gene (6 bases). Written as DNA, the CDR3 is TGTGCCAGCAGCGCTACTAGCAGCCCAGATACGCAGTATTTT. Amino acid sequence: CASSATSSPDTQYF.